A few counts support the clone carrying this T cell receptor beta chain. TCR cDNA was made by 5'RACE template switching, adding a universal primer site and UMIs. TCRdb redid the calling of the 5' RACE reads with MiXCR, one entry per CDR3 protein. The sample has approximately 170,000 distinct CDR3 sequences; approximately 10% are singletons. This sample is part of a study of T cells after yellow fever vaccination. Whole-study context: Preparation used SMART-Seq v4 Ultra Low Input for the low-cell-number fractions.

Per the germline V gene, CDR1 is LGHNA and CDR2 is YNFKEQ. Trimming left V 0 bases short and J 3 bases short, with 17 bases between. This CDR3 region has 17 residues. The V gene is TRBV4-2, the J gene TRBJ1-1, with no clear D. Sample: CD8+ T cells sorted from PBMCs, taken 15 days after the yellow fever booster vaccination. The clonotype was recovered from a man in his late teens or twenties who received the YFV17D yellow fever vaccine. The CDR3 nucleotides read TGTGCCAGCAGCCAAGATCTTCCACAAGGGTGGGACACTGAAGCTTTCTTT. This gives the protein CASSQDLPQGWDTEAFF.